The 21 T cell receptor beta chains below come from one sample, sequenced in a study of T cell repertoires in cytomegalovirus infection. TCRdb reanalysed the reads using MiXCR and keeps one entry per CDR3 protein. The profile shows around 170,000 distinct CDR3 sequences, around 14% of them singletons. Sequences were obtained from PBMCs. The receptors stem from a human donor in good health (CMV status not recorded). Some clones in this sample may be carry-over from other donors' samples.

This clonotype was recorded many times. The chain carries TRBV7-9 and TRBJ2-1; tentatively, D is TRBD2 (6 bases). The V end was cut by 6 bases, the J end by 2 bases, with 17 bases between. The CDR3 contains 16 residues. In germline, CDR1 is SEHNR, CDR2 FQNEAQ (reference sequence). The CDR3 coding sequence is TGTGCCAGCAGGGTGCGGGGATCTACCCCCTACAATGAGCAGTTCTTC. Protein product: CASRVRGSTPYNEQFF.

This clonotype has just a few counts. The chain carries TRBV5-8 and TRBJ1-1; possible D gene TRBD1, 5 bases. Germline lookup yields CDR1 SGHTS and CDR2 YDEGEE. The CDR3 runs to 14 residues. Trimming left V 0 bases short and J 4 bases short, with 10 bases between. In nucleotides, the CDR3 is TGTGCCAGCAGCTTGGGAGGGGCATTCACTGAAGCTTTCTTT. Encoded protein: CASSLGGAFTEAFF.

The chain combines TRBV5-6 with TRBJ2-5; D call uncertain. V shed 6 bases and J shed 4 bases, with 13 bases lying between them. The CDR3 is 13 residues long. The germline V gene encodes CDR1 SGHDT and CDR2 YYEEEE. CDR3 nucleotide sequence: TGTGCCAGCAACCTGGCAGGCGGAGAGACCCAGTACTTC. This sequence encodes CASNLAGGETQYF.

This chain links TRBV12-3 or TRBV12-4 with TRBJ2-7; D possibly corresponds to TRBD1 (7 bases). Trimming stripped 8 bases from V and 6 bases from J, with 11 bases between. The CDR3 has 11 residues. The CDR3 nucleotides are TGTGCCAGCCAGGGGGGAGGCGAGCAGTACTTC. It encodes CASQGGGEQYF.

This clonotype was recorded a few times. The chain is built from TRBV29-1 and TRBJ1-5; 7 bases are a match to TRBD1. V was pared by 5 bases and J by 6 bases, with 4 bases of the junction left unmatched. Germline lookup yields CDR1 SQVTM and CDR2 ANQGSEA. This CDR3 has 12 amino acids. The CDR3 protein is CSVMTGTQPQHF. The CDR3 region has the DNA TGCAGCGTTATGACAGGGACTCAGCCCCAGCATTTT.

The J gene is TRBJ1-5, the V gene TRBV20-1, with a tentative D call TRBD1 (5 bases). CDR3 length equals 14 residues. The germline V gene has CDR1 DFQATT and CDR2 SNEGSKA (reference sequence). V lost 6 bases to trimming and J lost 1 base, with 13 bases between them. In nucleotides, the CDR3 is TGCAGTGCCAAACCGGGGACGAGCAATCAGCCCCAGCATTTT. Amino acid sequence: CSAKPGTSNQPQHF.

This clonotype was counted between two and nine times. The V call is TRBV2, the J call TRBJ2-2; 9 bases are shared with TRBD1. Trimming took 11 bases from V and 7 from J; bases not matched to a gene: 8. The CDR3 spans 13 residues. Germline CDR1 and CDR2: SNHLY and FYNNEI. The CDR3 sequence is CAGKDRGHGELFF. Here the CDR3 DNA reads TGTGCCGGCAAGGACAGGGGCCACGGGGAGCTGTTTTTT. The whole variable domain, remainder taken from reference TRBV2 and TRBJ2-2, is EPEVTQTPSHQVTQMGQEVILRCVPISNHLYFYWYRQILGQKVEFLVSFYNNEISEKSEIFDDQFSVERPDGSNFTLKIRSTKLEDSAMYFCAGKDRGHGELFFGEGSRLTVL.

The rearrangement joins TRBV12-3 or TRBV12-4 to TRBJ2-5; TRBD2 is a possible D gene (7 bases). The V gene lost 3 bases and the J gene lost 5 bases, with 10 bases spanning the gap. The CDR3 sequence is 13 residues long. CDR3 protein: CASSLGGPETQYF. In nucleotides, the CDR3 is TGTGCCAGCAGTTTGGGGGGGCCTGAGACCCAGTACTTC.

V and J are TRBV16 and TRBJ1-1; 7 nucleotides line up with TRBD1. CDR1 and CDR2 (germline): KGHSY, FQNENV. J lost 1 base, V lost 0 bases, and 2 bases had no gene match. The CDR3 consists of 15 residues. The CDR3 coding sequence is TGTGCCAGCAGCCAATCATACAGGGGGAACACTGAAGCTTTCTTT. Encoded protein: CASSQSYRGNTEAFF.

This clonotype was observed a few times. The chain joins TRBV29-1 to TRBJ2-6; 9 nucleotides match TRBD1. V lost 7 bases, J lost 0 bases, and 7 bases stayed unmatched. The CDR3 length is 16 residues. Germline lookup yields CDR1 SQVTM and CDR2 ANQGSEA. The CDR3 loop reads CSARDRGSSGANVLTF. The DNA of the CDR3 is TGCAGCGCTCGAGACAGGGGGAGCTCTGGGGCCAACGTCCTGACTTTC.

Ten or more counts support this clonotype. The chain has TRBV7-9 and TRBJ1-5, with D maybe TRBD1 (6 bases). This CDR3 has 17 residues. Germline values: CDR1 SEHNR, CDR2 FQNEAQ (reference sequence). V lost 0 bases and J 0 bases, leaving 12 bases between the germline ends. The CDR3 DNA reads as TGTGCCAGCAGCTTAGCGGGGGCAGGAGATAGCAATCAGCCCCAGCATTTT. Residues: CASSLAGAGDSNQPQHF.

This clonotype was counted only a few times. This chain uses TRBV4-1 with TRBJ2-7, with D tentatively TRBD1 (5 bases). Germline V gene lookup returns CDR1 MGHRA and CDR2 YSYEKL. The ends were cut back, 1 base at V and 4 bases at J, with 11 bases in the middle. CDR3 size: 14 residues. As DNA, the CDR3 is TGCGCCAGCAGCCAAGGTCTTACAGGTTACGAGCAGTACTTC. It codes for CASSQGLTGYEQYF.

A few counts support this clonotype. The chain combines TRBV20-1 with TRBJ2-7; TRBD2 matches 12 bases. Germline CDR1 DFQATT, CDR2 SNEGSKA (reference sequence). V dropped 2 bases and J dropped 1; count of bases not matched to a gene: 3. CDR3 size: 15 residues. This CDR3 is CSARQLAGGSYEQYF. DNA of the CDR3: TGCAGTGCTAGACAACTAGCGGGGGGTTCCTACGAGCAGTACTTC.

This clonotype was detected only a few times. The genes are TRBV20-1 and TRBJ1-4; maybe TRBD1 (6 bases). Germline CDR1 reads DFQATT; CDR2 reads SNEGSKA (reference sequence). The V end lost 1 base, the J end lost 2 bases, and 14 bases lay between the germline ends. The CDR3 covers 16 residues. In DNA form, the CDR3 reads TGCAGTGCTAGAGGATTGGGTGGGGGCACTAATGAAAAACTGTTTTTT. Translation: CSARGLGGGTNEKLFF.

As to this clonotype: This clone may be a read error of a much larger clone one base away. This chain links TRBV7-2 with TRBJ2-1; D gene ambiguous. The CDR3 contains 11 residues. CDR1 SGHTA and CDR2 FQGNSA come from the germline V gene. The CDR3 is CASSPLGEPFF. Here the CDR3 DNA reads TGTGCCAGCAGCCCCTTGGGTGAGCCGTTCTTC.

Only a few counts were recorded for this clonotype. The J gene is TRBJ2-3, the V gene TRBV5-1; TRBD2 is a possible D gene (5 bases). Per germline, CDR1 SGHRS and CDR2 YFSETQ. V was cut by 4 bases and J by 0 bases, with 9 bases left in between. This CDR3 is 14 amino acids long. Written as DNA, the CDR3 is TGCGCCAGCAGCCCGGAGGCTAGCACAGATACGCAGTATTTT. Residues: CASSPEASTDTQYF.

This clonotype was seen many times. The rearrangement joins TRBV5-1 to TRBJ2-7; possibly TRBD1 or TRBD2 for D (5 bases each). CDR3 size: 14 residues. Germline CDR1 and CDR2: SGHRS and YFSETQ. Trimming took off 4 bases at V and 6 bases at J, with 17 bases between the two ends. DNA of the CDR3: TGCGCCAGCAGCCCTGGGGACCCTCCTGGCGAGCAGTACTTC. Translating it yields CASSPGDPPGEQYF.

This clonotype has ten or more counts. The V gene is TRBV12-3 or TRBV12-4, the J gene TRBJ2-5; D is perhaps TRBD1 or TRBD2 (6 bases each). Trimming left V 6 bases short and J 4 bases short, with 12 bases between. The CDR3 is made up of 13 amino acids. The CDR3 bases are TGTGCCAGCAGCCGGGGGCTGGTAGAGACCCAGTACTTC. Amino acids: CASSRGLVETQYF.

CDR3 coding DNA: TGTGCCAGCAGTTACGGAGGGACTGTCAGCTCTGGGGCCAACGTCCTGACTTTC. Residues: CASSYGGTVSSGANVLTF. The V call is TRBV6-5, the J call TRBJ2-6, with a weak D call TRBD2 (6 bases). V gave up 2 bases and J gave up 0 bases, with 14 bases separating them. This CDR3 region has 18 residues. Germline CDR1 reads MNHEY; CDR2 reads SVGAGI.

This clonotype has a count of ten or more. The genes are TRBV12-3 or TRBV12-4 and TRBJ1-3; no firm D call. The CDR3 has 15 residues. The ends were cut back, 7 bases at V and 0 bases at J, with 13 bases in the middle. The CDR3 DNA follows: TGTGCCAGCACCGAACGAGGGATCTCTGGAAACACCATATATTTT. It encodes CASTERGISGNTIYF.

There are many counts of this clonotype. The chain employs TRBV7-9 and TRBJ2-7; D may be TRBD2 (5 bases). Trimming stripped 3 bases from V and 0 bases from J, with 9 bases between. This CDR3 has 14 residues. Germline CDR1 SEHNR, CDR2 FQNEAQ (reference sequence). DNA for the CDR3: TGTGCCAGCAGCTTTGGGAGAGTCTCCTACGAGCAGTACTTC. Its protein product is CASSFGRVSYEQYF.